These 26 T cell receptor beta chains were all obtained from the same sample, sequenced in a study of CD8 T cells in ankylosing spondylitis. Which antigens these TCRs recognize remains unknown. The study's findings and limits: A motif of under 10 highly homologous TCR beta variants was seen as apparently characteristic of ankylosing spondylitis blood.

TCRdb redid the calling of the 5' RACE reads with MiXCR, one entry per CDR3 protein. The sample lists a few hundred thousand distinct CDR3 sequences, approximately 16% occurring once. Source material: blood, either unsorted or a sorted T cell fraction (not recorded which). All receptors derive from a male donor with ankylosing spondylitis.

The sample holds a few counts of this clonotype. CDR3 bases: TGTGCCAGCAGTTACCCTGGGGAGCAGTTCTTC. Amino acids: CASSYPGEQFF. The V call is TRBV6-2 or TRBV6-3, the J call TRBJ2-1; D remains unclear. CDR3 length: 11 amino acids. CDR1 is MNHEY and CDR2 is SVGEGT in the germline V gene. V was cut by 2 bases and J by 10 bases, with 6 bases left in between.

This clonotype was counted a few times. V is TRBV19 and J is TRBJ2-7, with unresolved D. Germline CDR1 LNHDA, CDR2 SQIVND (reference sequence). Trimming left V 3 bases short and J 7 bases short, with 13 bases between. The CDR3 runs to 13 residues. The CDR3 DNA reads as TGTGCCAGTAGTATTTTCGGAAAAGGGGAGCAGTACTTC. The encoded protein is CASSIFGKGEQYF.

This chain joins TRBV12-3 or TRBV12-4 and TRBJ2-1; 9 bases line up with TRBD2. CDR3 length: 19 residues. J was trimmed by 0 bases and V by 7 bases; bases with no gene match: 16. The CDR3 coding sequence is TGTGCCAGCATTCCAGGACTAGCGCAAGGGGGGAGCTCCTACAATGAGCAGTTCTTC. This translates into CASIPGLAQGGSSYNEQFF.

This clonotype was counted between two and nine times. V gene TRBV9 combines with J gene TRBJ1-1; D is unclear. The germline V gene has CDR1 SGDLS and CDR2 YYNGEE. The CDR3 length is 15 residues. With 4 bases removed from V and 1 base from J, the gap between germline ends came to 14 bases. The CDR3, as DNA: TGTGCCAGCAGCCGCACTCCCCAGCCGAACACTGAAGCTTTCTTT. Its translation is CASSRTPQPNTEAFF.

The V call is TRBV20-1, the J call TRBJ2-7; 7 positions match TRBD2. The CDR3 is made up of 12 amino acids. The V gene's germline CDR1 is DFQATT and CDR2 SNEGSKA (reference sequence). The ends lost 4 bases at V and 3 bases at J; junction bases unmatched: 3. CDR3 DNA sequence: TGCAGTGCTAATGGCGGGAGCTACGAGCAGTACTTC. The encoded protein is CSANGGSYEQYF.

The J gene is TRBJ2-1, the V gene TRBV4-2, with D perhaps matching TRBD2 (5 bases). This CDR3 has 18 amino acids. Per the germline V gene, CDR1 is LGHNA and CDR2 is YNFKEQ. V shed 0 bases and J shed 5 bases, with 20 bases lying between them. This CDR3 is CASSQDVLAPKPHNEQFF. The CDR3 nucleotides read TGTGCCAGCAGCCAAGATGTTCTAGCCCCTAAGCCCCACAATGAGCAGTTCTTC.

This chain connects TRBV3-1 to TRBJ1-2; 9 bases are shared with TRBD1. The germline CDR1 and CDR2 sequences are LGHDT and YNNKEL (reference sequence). Germline trimming cut 4 bases from V and 3 bases from J; bases unmatched to any gene: 6. The CDR3 has 15 amino acids. The CDR3 reads CASSPGQGLYYGYTF. As DNA, the CDR3 is TGTGCCAGCAGCCCGGGACAGGGCCTATACTATGGCTACACCTTC.

DNA of the CDR3: TGCAGTGCTAGAGATGGAGAGGCGGGGGGCCCGGCTGGCGAGCAGTACTTC. This translates into CSARDGEAGGPAGEQYF. The chain couples TRBV20-1 to TRBJ2-7; TRBD2 matches 8 bases. CDR1 and CDR2 from the germline V gene are DFQATT and SNEGSKA (reference sequence). The V and J ends lost 0 bases and 6 bases, in that order; junction bases with no gene match: 16. This CDR3 has 17 residues.

The chain recombines TRBV6-1 with TRBJ1-1; D possibly corresponds to TRBD1 (6 bases). CDR3 length: 15 amino acids. Trimming shortened V by 2 bases and J by 5 bases, and 15 bases separated the two germline ends. Germline V gives CDR1 MNHNS, CDR2 SASEGT. The chain's CDR3 is CASSELVGARTEAFF. Written as DNA, the CDR3 is TGTGCCAGCAGTGAACTGGTGGGGGCGCGGACTGAAGCTTTCTTT.

The chain has TRBV15 and TRBJ2-7; 9 bases fit TRBD1. The CDR3 length is 14 residues. Germline assignment: CDR1 LNHNV and CDR2 YYDKDF (reference sequence). The V and J ends lost 6 bases and 1 base, in that order; junction bases with no gene match: 4. The CDR3 DNA reads TGTGCCACCAGATCGACAGGGGGGTCCTACGAGCAGTACTTC. Protein sequence: CATRSTGGSYEQYF.

The chain is built from TRBV4-2 and TRBJ2-1, with TRBD2 matching 8 bases. Losses at the gene ends were 0 bases for V and 4 bases for J; bases not matched to a gene: 11. The CDR3 is made up of 18 amino acids. In germline, CDR1 is LGHNA, CDR2 YNFKEQ. The CDR3 sequence: CASSQDPLSGGAYNEQFF. CDR3 DNA sequence: TGTGCCAGCAGCCAAGACCCTCTATCGGGGGGGGCATACAATGAGCAGTTCTTC.

The chain employs TRBV4-3 and TRBJ1-4, with 10 bases fitting TRBD1. V was clipped by 2 bases and J by 0 bases; unmatched bases: 6. Germline V CDR1 and CDR2: LGHNA, YSLEER. This CDR3 contains 18 residues. The CDR3 protein is CASSQTDRGSATNEKLFF. DNA of the CDR3: TGCGCCAGCAGCCAAACGGACAGGGGGAGTGCAACTAATGAAAAACTGTTTTTT.

V gene TRBV28 combines with J gene TRBJ2-1, with TRBD2 identical over 11 bases. CDR3 length equals 20 residues. The germline V gene encodes CDR1 MDHEN and CDR2 SYDVKM. V lost 5 bases and J lost 1; bases outside the gene matches: 16. Written as DNA, the CDR3 is TGTGCCAGCAGTCCGCCAGATTGGGGACTAGCGGAACCGTCCTACAATGAGCAGTTCTTC. Protein product: CASSPPDWGLAEPSYNEQFF.

The gene calls are TRBV12-3 or TRBV12-4 and TRBJ2-2; 10 bases fit TRBD2. This CDR3 region has 18 residues. V was pared by 7 bases and J by 3 bases, with 14 bases of the junction left unmatched. The CDR3 sequence is CASTPRGLAGADTGELFF. In nucleotides, the CDR3 is TGTGCCAGCACCCCCAGAGGTCTAGCGGGGGCGGACACCGGGGAGCTGTTTTTT.

The rearrangement joins TRBV4-1 to TRBJ2-3; D is perhaps TRBD2 (6 bases). Per germline, CDR1 MGHRA and CDR2 YSYEKL. The V end was cut by 2 bases, the J end by 6 bases, with 18 bases between. The CDR3 has 16 residues. The CDR3 sequence is CASSQSPLARGDTQYF. Here the CDR3 DNA reads TGCGCCAGCAGCCAATCTCCACTAGCCCGAGGGGATACGCAGTATTTT.

The J gene is TRBJ1-2, the V gene TRBV12-3 or TRBV12-4, with D hard to call. The CDR3 extends over 13 amino acids. Trimming removed 2 bases at V and 12 bases at J, with 16 bases between. CDR3 in amino acids: CASSLTWELNHTF. The CDR3 DNA reads as TGTGCCAGCAGTTTAACTTGGGAGCTCAATCACACCTTC.

In its sample, this clonotype was seen a few times. The gene calls are TRBV29-1 and TRBJ1-2, with D uncertain. V lost 5 bases to trimming and J lost 3 bases, with 13 bases between them. Germline CDR1 reads SQVTM; CDR2 reads ANQGSEA. The CDR3 contains 13 residues. In DNA, the CDR3 is TGCAGCGTTCTTCTTGAGGGTGACTATGGCTACACCTTC. It translates to CSVLLEGDYGYTF.

The chain employs TRBV4-3 and TRBJ2-1, with 7 bases that match TRBD2. V shed 4 bases, J shed 6 bases, and the junction held 6 bases outside the gene matches. CDR1 and CDR2 from the germline V gene are LGHNA and YSLEER. This CDR3 is built from 14 residues. The CDR3 spells CASSPTSPLNEQFF. Written as DNA, the CDR3 is TGCGCCAGCAGCCCGACTAGCCCTCTCAATGAGCAGTTCTTC.

V usage is TRBV4-3 and J usage is TRBJ1-3, with 7 bases lining up with TRBD1. The junction had 4 bases not matched to a gene; V was cut back by 0 bases and J by 2 bases. Germline lookup yields CDR1 LGHNA and CDR2 YSLEER. This CDR3 has 16 amino acids. The CDR3 region is CASSQDRQGAGNTIYF. The DNA of the CDR3 is TGCGCCAGCAGCCAAGATCGGCAGGGGGCTGGAAACACCATATATTTT.

The chain combines TRBV4-3 with TRBJ2-3; D is perhaps TRBD1 or TRBD2 (5 bases each). V lost 0 bases to trimming and J lost 1 base, with 14 bases between them. The CDR3 consists of 17 residues. CDR1 and CDR2 from the germline V gene are LGHNA and YSLEER. This CDR3 is CASSQEVSGRGTDTQYF. CDR3 sequence (DNA): TGCGCCAGCAGCCAAGAGGTTTCAGGGAGAGGCACAGATACGCAGTATTTT.

The chain joins TRBV6-2 or TRBV6-3 to TRBJ2-1, with D perhaps matching TRBD2 (6 bases). Germline V lookup: CDR1 MNHEY, CDR2 SVGEGT. The germline V and J ends were trimmed by 5 bases and 0 bases, with 20 bases remaining between them. CDR3 size: 18 residues. DNA of the CDR3: TGTGCCAGCAGTGACCTCGCCGGGACTTCGAGCTCCTACAATGAGCAGTTCTTC. This sequence encodes CASSDLAGTSSSYNEQFF.

This clonotype was observed a few times. The chain uses TRBV27 and TRBJ2-1; D is ambiguous. Germline values: CDR1 MNHEY, CDR2 SMNVEV (reference sequence). The CDR3 is made up of 14 amino acids. Trimming took off 2 bases at V and 0 bases at J, with 5 bases between the two ends. CDR3 sequence (DNA): TGTGCCAGCAGTTTACAGCGCTCCTACAATGAGCAGTTCTTC. This codes for CASSLQRSYNEQFF.

This chain connects TRBV12-5 to TRBJ2-5; no reliable D call. V was cut by 3 bases and J by 4 bases, with 21 bases left in between. Germline-derived CDR1 and CDR2 are LGHNT and FRNRAP. The CDR3 runs 17 residues. CDR3 loop: CASGFHVQTSLGETQYF. The CDR3 region has the DNA TGTGCTAGTGGTTTCCACGTTCAGACCTCGTTGGGAGAGACCCAGTACTTC. Drawing the rest from reference TRBV12-5 and TRBJ2-5, the complete variable domain is DARVTQTPRHKVTEMGQEVTMRCQPILGHNTVFWYRQTMMQGLELLAYFRNRAPLDDSGMPKDRFSAEMPDATLATLKIQPSEPRDSAVYFCASGFHVQTSLGETQYFGPGTRLLVL.

The rearrangement links TRBV20-1 to TRBJ1-1; the match to TRBD1 covers 7 bases. This CDR3 comprises 15 residues. Germline CDR1 DFQATT, CDR2 SNEGSKA (reference sequence). V shed 3 bases, J shed 0 bases, and the junction held 7 bases outside the gene matches. The CDR3 DNA sequence: TGCAGTGCTAGGGAGCAGGGGGATTTGAACACTGAAGCTTTCTTT. Its translation: CSAREQGDLNTEAFF.

The rearrangement uses TRBV9 and TRBJ2-2; D possibly corresponds to TRBD1 (6 bases). The CDR3 runs 15 residues. Trimming stripped 1 base from V and 1 base from J, with 8 bases between. Germline values: CDR1 SGDLS, CDR2 YYNGEE. The CDR3 sequence: CASSVRDKNTGELFF. In DNA, the CDR3 is TGTGCCAGCAGCGTAAGGGACAAGAACACCGGGGAGCTGTTTTTT.

V usage is TRBV7-3 and J usage is TRBJ2-7; D could derive from TRBD1 or TRBD2 (5 bases each). The CDR3 consists of 15 residues. Germline V CDR1 and CDR2: SGHTA, FQGTGA. The V end lost 2 bases, the J end lost 2 bases, and 13 bases lay between the germline ends. This chain's CDR3 is CASSLDPGPPYEQYF. Written as DNA, the CDR3 is TGTGCCAGCAGCTTAGACCCGGGGCCTCCCTACGAGCAGTACTTC.